This T cell receptor beta chain was sequenced in a study of Tregs in tolerant kidney transplant recipients. Comments on this clone: As yet, its antigen is unknown. Read data end 3 residues before the CDR3 end; the end is taken from the germline J gene.

Study-wide points: Tregs expanded with activated donor B cells seemed most donor-specific. Some patients' samples used different primers over time, so nucleotide sequences weren't comparable. Validation in larger populations is needed because few patients were studied. Donor-specific Treg expansion exceeded global Treg expansion in tolerant patients, suggesting antigen drive.

The nonmyeloablative bone marrow transplants came from related graft donors, with transient mixed chimerism. V gave up 0 bases and J gave up 1 base; unmatched junction bases: 4. Germline V gene data show CDR1 as SGHTA and CDR2 as FQGNSA. This CDR3 region has 17 residues. Profiled with immunoSEQ multiplex PCR; TCRdb holds only in-frame clones, not every one. This repertoire includes roughly 14,000 clones. The chain carries TRBV7-2 and TRBJ2-5, with 11 positions matching TRBD2. The sample in question was CD8+ T cells from blood (PBMCs), obtained 6 months after the transplant. The receptor comes from a human patient who received a combined kidney and bone marrow transplant. T cells may partly derive from the graft donor. Here the CDR3 reads CASSLALAGGLQETQYF. Partial CDR3 DNA: TGTGCCAGCAGCTTAGCGCTAGCGGGGGGCCTCCAAGAGACC.